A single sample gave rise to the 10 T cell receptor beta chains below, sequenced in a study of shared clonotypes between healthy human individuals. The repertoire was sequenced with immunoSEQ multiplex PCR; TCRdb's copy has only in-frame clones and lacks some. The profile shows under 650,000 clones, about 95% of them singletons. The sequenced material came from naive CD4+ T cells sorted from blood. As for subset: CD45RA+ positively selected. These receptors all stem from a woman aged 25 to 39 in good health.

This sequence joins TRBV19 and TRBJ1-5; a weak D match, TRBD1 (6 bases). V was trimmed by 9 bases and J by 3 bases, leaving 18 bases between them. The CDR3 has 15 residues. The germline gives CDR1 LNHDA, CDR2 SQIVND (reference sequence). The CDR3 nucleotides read TGTGCCAGCCGAGGGGGTAGGGCCGTCAATCAGCCCCAGCATTTT. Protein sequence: CASRGGRAVNQPQHF.

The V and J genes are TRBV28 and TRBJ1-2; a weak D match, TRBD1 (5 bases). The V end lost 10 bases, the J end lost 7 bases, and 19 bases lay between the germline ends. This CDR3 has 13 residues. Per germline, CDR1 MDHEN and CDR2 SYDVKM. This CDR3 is CAILGGGYGGYTF. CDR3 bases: TGTGCCATCCTCGGCGGGGGGTATGGTGGCTACACCTTC.

CDR3: CASRRSLPPPYEQYF. The CDR3 nucleotides read TGTGCCAGCAGAAGAAGCTTGCCCCCCCCCTACGAGCAGTACTTC. J is TRBJ2-7 and V is TRBV28; D gene ambiguous. The germline gives CDR1 MDHEN, CDR2 SYDVKM. V was clipped by 6 bases and J by 2 bases, with 17 bases between them. The CDR3 runs 15 residues.

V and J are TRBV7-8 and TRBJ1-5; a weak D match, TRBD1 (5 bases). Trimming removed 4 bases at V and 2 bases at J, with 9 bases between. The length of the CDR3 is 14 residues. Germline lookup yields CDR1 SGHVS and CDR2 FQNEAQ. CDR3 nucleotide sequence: TGTGCCAGCAGCTCGGGGACCGGCAATCAGCCCCAGCATTTT. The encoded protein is CASSSGTGNQPQHF.

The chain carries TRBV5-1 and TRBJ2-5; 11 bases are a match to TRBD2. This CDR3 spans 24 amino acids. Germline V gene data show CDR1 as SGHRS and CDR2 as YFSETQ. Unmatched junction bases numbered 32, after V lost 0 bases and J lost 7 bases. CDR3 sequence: CASSLATSGTHLSAPRDVKATQYF. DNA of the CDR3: TGCGCCAGCAGCTTGGCGACTAGCGGGACGCATTTGTCAGCTCCCCGCGATGTCAAGGCGACCCAGTACTTC.

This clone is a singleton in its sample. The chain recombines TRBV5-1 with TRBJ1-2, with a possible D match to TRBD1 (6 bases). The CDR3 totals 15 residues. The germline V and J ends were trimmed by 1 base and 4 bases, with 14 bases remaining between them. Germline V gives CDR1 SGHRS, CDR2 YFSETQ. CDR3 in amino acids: CASSLWGRATYGYTF. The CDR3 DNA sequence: TGCGCCAGCAGCTTGTGGGGGCGGGCGACCTATGGCTACACCTTC.

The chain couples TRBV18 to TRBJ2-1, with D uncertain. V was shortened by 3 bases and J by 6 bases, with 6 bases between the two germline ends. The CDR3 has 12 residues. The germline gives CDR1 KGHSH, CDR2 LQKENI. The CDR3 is CASSPWGNEQFF. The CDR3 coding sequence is TGTGCCAGCTCACCGTGGGGCAATGAGCAGTTCTTC.

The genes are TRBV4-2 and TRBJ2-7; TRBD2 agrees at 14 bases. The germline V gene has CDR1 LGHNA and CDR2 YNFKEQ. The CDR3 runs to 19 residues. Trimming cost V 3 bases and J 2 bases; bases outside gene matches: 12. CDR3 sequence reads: CASSHASGTSGRMTYEQYF. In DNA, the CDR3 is TGTGCCAGCAGCCATGCTTCCGGGACTAGCGGGAGAATGACCTACGAGCAGTACTTC.

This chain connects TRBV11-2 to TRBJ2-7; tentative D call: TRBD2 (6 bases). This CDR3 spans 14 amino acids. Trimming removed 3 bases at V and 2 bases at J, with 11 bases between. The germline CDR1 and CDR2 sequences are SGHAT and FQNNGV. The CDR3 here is CASSFGSGPYEQYF. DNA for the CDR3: TGTGCCAGCAGCTTCGGTAGCGGACCCTACGAGCAGTACTTC.

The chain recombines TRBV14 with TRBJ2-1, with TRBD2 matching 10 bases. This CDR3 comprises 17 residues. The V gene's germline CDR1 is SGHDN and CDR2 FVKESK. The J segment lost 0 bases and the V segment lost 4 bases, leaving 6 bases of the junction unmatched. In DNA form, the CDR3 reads TGTGCCAGCAGCCCTCGACTAGCGGGCCCCTCCTACAATGAGCAGTTCTTC. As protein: CASSPRLAGPSYNEQFF.